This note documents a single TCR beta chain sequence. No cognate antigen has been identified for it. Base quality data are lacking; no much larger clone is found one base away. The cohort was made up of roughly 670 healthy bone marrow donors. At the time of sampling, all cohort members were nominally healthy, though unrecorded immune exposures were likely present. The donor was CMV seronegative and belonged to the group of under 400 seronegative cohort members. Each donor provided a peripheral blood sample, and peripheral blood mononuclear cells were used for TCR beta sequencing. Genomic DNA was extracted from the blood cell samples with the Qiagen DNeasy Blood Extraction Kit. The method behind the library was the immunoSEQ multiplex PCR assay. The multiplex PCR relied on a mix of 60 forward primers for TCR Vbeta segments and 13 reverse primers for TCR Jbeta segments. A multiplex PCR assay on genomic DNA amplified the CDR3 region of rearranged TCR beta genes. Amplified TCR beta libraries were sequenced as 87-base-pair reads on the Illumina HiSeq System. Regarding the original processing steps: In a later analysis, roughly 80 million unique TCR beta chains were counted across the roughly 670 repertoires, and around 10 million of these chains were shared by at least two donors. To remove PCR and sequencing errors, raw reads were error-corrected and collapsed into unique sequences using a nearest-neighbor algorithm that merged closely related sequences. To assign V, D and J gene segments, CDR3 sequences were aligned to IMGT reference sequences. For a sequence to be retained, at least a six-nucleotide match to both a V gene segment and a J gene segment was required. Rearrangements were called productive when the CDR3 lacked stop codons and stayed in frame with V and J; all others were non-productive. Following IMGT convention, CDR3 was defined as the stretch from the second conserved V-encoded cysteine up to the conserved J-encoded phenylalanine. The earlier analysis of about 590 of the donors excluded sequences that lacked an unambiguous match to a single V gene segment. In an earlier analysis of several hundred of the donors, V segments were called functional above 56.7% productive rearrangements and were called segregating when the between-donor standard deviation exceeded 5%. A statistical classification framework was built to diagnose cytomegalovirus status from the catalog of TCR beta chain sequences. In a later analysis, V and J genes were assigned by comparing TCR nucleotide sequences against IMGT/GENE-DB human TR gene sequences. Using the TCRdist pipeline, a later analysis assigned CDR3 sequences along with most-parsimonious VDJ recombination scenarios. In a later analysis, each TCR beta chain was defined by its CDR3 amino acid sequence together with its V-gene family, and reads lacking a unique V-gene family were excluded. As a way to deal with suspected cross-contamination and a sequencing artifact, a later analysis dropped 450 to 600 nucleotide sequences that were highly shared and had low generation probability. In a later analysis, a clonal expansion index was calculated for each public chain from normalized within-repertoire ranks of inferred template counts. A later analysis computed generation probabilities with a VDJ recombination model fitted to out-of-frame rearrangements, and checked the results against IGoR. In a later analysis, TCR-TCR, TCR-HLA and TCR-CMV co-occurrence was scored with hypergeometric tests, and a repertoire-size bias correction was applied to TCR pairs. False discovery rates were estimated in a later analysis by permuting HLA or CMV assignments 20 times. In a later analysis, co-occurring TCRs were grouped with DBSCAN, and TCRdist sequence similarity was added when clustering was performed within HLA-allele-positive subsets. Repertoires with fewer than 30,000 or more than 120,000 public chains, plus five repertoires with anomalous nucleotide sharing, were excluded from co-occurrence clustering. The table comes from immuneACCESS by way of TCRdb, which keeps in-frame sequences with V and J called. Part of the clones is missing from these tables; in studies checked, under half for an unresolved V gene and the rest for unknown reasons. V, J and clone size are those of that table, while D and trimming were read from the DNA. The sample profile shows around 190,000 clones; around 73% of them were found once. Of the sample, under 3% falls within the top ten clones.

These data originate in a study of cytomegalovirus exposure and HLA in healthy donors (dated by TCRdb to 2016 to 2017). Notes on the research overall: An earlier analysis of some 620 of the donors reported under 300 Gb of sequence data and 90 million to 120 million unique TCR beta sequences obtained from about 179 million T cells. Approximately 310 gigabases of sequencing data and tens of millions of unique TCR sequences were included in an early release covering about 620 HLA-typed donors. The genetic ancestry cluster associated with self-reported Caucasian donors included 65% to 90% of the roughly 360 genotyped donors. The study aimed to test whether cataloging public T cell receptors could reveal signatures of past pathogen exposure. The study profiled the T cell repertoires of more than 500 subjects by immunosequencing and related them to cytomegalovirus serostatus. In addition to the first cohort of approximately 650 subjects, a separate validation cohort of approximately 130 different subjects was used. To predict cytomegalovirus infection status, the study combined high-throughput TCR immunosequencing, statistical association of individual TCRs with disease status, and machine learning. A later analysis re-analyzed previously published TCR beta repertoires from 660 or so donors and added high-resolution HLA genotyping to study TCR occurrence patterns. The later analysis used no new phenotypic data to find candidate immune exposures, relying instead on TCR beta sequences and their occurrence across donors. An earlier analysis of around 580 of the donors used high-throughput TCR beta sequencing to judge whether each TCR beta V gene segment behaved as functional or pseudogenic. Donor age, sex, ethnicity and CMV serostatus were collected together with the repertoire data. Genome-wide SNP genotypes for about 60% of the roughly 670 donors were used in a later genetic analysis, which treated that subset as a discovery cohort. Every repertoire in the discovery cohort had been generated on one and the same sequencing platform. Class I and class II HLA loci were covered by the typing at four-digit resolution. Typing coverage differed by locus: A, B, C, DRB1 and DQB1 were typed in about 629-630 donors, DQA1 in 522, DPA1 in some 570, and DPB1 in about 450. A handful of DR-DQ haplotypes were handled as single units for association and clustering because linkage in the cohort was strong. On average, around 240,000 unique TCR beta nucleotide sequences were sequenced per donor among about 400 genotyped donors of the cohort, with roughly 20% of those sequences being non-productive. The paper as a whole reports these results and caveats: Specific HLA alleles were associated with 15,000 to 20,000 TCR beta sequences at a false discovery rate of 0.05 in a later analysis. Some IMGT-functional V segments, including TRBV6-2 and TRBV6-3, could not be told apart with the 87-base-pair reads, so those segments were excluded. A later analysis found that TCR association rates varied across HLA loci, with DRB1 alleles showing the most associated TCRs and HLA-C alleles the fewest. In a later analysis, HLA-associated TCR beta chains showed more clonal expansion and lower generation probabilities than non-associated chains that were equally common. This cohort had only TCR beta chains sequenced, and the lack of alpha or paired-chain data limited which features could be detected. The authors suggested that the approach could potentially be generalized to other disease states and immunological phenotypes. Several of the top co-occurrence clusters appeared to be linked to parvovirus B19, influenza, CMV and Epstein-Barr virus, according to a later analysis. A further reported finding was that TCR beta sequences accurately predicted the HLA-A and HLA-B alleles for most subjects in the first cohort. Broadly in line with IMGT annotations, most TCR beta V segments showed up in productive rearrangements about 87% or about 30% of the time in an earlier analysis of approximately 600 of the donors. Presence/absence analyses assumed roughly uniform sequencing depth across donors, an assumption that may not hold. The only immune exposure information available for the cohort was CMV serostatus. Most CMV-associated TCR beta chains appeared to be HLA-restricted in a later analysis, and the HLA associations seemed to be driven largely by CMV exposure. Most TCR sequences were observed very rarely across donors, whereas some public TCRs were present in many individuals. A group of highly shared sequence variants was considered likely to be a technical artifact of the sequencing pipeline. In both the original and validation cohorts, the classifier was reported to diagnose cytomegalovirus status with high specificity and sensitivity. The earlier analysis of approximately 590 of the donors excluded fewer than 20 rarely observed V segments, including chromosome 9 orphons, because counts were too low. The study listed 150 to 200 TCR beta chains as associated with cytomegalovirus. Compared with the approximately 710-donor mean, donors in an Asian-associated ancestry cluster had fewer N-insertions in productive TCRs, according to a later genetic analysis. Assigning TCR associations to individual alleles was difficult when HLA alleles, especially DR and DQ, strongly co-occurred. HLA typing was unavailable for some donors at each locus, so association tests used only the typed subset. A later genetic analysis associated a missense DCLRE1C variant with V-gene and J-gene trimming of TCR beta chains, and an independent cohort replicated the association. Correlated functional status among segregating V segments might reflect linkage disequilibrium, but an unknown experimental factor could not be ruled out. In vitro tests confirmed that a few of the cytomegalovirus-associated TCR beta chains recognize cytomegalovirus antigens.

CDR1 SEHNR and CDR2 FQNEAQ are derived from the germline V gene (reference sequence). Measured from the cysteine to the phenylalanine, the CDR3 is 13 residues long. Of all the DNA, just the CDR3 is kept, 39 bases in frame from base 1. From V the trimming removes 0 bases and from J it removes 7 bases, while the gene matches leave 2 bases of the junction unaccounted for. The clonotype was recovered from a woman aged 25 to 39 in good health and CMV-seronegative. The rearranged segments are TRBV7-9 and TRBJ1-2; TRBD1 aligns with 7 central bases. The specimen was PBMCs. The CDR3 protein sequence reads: CASSLANRGGYTF. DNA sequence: TGTGCCAGCAGCTTAGCGAACAGGGGTGGCTACACCTTC.